This T cell receptor (beta chain) was sequenced for a study of post-analysis software for immune sequencing data. Study at large: There were relapsing-remitting, secondary progressive and progressive-relapsing multiple sclerosis among the disease courses included. Study-wide findings and caveats: Roughly five TRBV segments were more frequent in patients than controls; TRBV5-6, TRBV5-1 and TRBV20-1 belonged to this group. Batch-mates among the samples co-clustered strongly by F measure. Multiple sclerosis patients had significantly lower normalized Chao1 diversity than controls.

The ends were cut back, 4 bases at V and 7 bases at J, with 14 bases in the middle. Germline CDR1 is DFQATT and CDR2 is SNEGSKA (reference sequence). The CDR3 covers 13 residues. As regards this clonotype: What it binds is not known.

TCR beta cDNA libraries had unique molecular identifiers. Out of about 0.95 to 10 million T cells, a few hundred thousand cDNA molecules were generated. One entry per CDR3 protein, called by TCRdb with MiXCR from the PCR reads. The sample carries 550,000 to 700,000 distinct CDR3 sequences, about 40% recorded once. The TCR comes from a girl between 10 and 17 years old with multiple sclerosis. Sequencing was carried out using blood. This chain links TRBV20-1 with TRBJ2-1; D may be TRBD1 or TRBD2 (6 bases each). CDR3 in amino acids: CSANEGGPNEQFF. The CDR3 DNA sequence: TGCAGTGCTAACGAGGGGGGCCCGAATGAGCAGTTCTTC.